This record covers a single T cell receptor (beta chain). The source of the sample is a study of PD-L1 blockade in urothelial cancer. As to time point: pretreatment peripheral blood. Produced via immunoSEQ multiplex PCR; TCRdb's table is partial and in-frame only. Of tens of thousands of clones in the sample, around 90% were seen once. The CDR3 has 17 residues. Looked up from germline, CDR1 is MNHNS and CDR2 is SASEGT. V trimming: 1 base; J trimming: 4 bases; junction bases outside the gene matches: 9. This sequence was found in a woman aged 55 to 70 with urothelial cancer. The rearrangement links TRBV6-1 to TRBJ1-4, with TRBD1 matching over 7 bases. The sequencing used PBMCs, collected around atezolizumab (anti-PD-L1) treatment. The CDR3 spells CASSEGDRVGDNEKLFF. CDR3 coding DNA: TGTGCCAGCAGTGAAGGCGACAGGGTGGGGGATAATGAAAAACTGTTTTTT.